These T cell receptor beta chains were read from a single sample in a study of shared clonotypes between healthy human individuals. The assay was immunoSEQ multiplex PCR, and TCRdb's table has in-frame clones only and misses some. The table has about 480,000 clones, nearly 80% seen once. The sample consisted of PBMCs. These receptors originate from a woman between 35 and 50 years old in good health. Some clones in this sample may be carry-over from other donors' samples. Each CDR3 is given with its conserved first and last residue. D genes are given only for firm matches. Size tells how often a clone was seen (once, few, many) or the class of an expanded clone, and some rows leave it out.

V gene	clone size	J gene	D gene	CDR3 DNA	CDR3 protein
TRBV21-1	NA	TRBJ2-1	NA	TGTGCCAGCAGCAGGGATTCCAGGGAGCGCTCCTACAATGAGCAGTTCTTC	CASSRDSRERSYNEQFF
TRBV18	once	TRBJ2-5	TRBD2	TGTGCCAGCTCACCACCTCTAGCGGTCCAAGAGACCCAGTACTTC	CASSPPLAVQETQYF
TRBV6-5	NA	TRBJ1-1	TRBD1	TGTGCCAGCAGGGCCGACAGGGGAGTAGCTTTCTTT	CASRADRGVAFF
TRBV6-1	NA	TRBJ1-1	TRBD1	TGTGCCAGCAGCCGTCAGGGGGCGGTCACTGAAGCTTTCTTT	CASSRQGAVTEAFF
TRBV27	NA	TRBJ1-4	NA	TGTGCCAGCAGTGCCGGGCGGACGACTAATGAAAAACTGTTTTTT	CASSAGRTTNEKLFF
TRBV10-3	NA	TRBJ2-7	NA	TGTGCCATCAGTGCAGGGGTGGGACGCTACGAGCAGTACTTC	CAISAGVGRYEQYF
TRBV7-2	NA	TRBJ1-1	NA	TGTGCCAGCAGCTCCCTGGACAGCAACACTGAAGCTTTCTTT	CASSSLDSNTEAFF
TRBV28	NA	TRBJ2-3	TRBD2	TGTGCCAGCAGTTTCCTAGCGGGAGCAGATACGCAGTATTTT	CASSFLAGADTQYF
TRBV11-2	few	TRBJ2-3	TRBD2	TGTGCCAGCAGCCCAGGGTGGGGACTAGCGGACACAGATACGCAGTATTTT	CASSPGWGLADTDTQYF
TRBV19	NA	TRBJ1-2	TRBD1	TGTGCCAGTAGAGACAGGGGACTTAACTATGGCTACACCTTC	CASRDRGLNYGYTF
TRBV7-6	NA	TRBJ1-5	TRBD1	TGTGCCAGCAGCTTAGCGGACAGGCAGCCCCAGCATTTT	CASSLADRQPQHF
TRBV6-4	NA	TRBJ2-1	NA	TGTGCCAGCAGTCCCAGAGCGCTCAGGGATGAGCAGTTCTTC	CASSPRALRDEQFF
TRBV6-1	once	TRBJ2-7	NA	TGTGCCAGCAGTGAACAGTCAGGTACGGAGTACGAGCAGTACTTC	CASSEQSGTEYEQYF
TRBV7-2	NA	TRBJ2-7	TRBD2	TGTGCCAGCAGCTTTGGGTCTGGACTAGCCTACGAGCAGTACTTC	CASSFGSGLAYEQYF
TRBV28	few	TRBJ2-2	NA	TGTGCCAGCAGTTGGATACCCAACTTAATCGCCGGGGAGCTGTTTTTT	CASSWIPNLIAGELFF
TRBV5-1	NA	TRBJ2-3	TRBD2	TGCGCCAGCAGCCCGGGGACTACCACAGATACGCAGTATTTT	CASSPGTTTDTQYF
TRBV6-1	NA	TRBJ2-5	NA	TGTGCCAGCAGCGGACATAAGGAGACCCAGTACTTC	CASSGHKETQYF
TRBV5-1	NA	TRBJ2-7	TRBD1	TGCGCCAGCAGCGGCGGACAGGGGTGGGACGAGCAGTACTTC	CASSGGQGWDEQYF
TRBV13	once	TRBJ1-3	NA	TGTGCCAGCAGCATCCCAACAGGGGGAAACACCATATATTTT	CASSIPTGGNTIYF
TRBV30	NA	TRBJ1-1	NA	TGTGCCCGGCGGGGGATGAACACTGAAGCTTTCTTT	CARRGMNTEAFF
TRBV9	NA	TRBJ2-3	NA	TGTGCCAGCAGCGTAGGAGGAGATACGCAGTATTTT	CASSVGGDTQYF
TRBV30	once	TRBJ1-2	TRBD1	TGTGCCTGGACCCGCTGGGACAGTCGAAACACCTTC	CAWTRWDSRNTF